Included here is one T cell receptor (beta chain) sequence, with context. The sample originates from a study of CD8 T cells in Susac syndrome. With random hexamers, reverse transcription was performed on roughly 0.5 to 1 ug of RNA. Each CDR3 protein gets one entry after TCRdb re-called the immunoSEQ multiplex PCR reads with MiXCR. The sample carries some 110,000 distinct CDR3 sequences, approximately 93% recorded once. Purification of the CD8+ and CD4+ T cells relied on negative isolation, and TEMRA cells underwent FACS enrichment. The CDR3 sequence is 12 residues long. Germline assignment: CDR1 MNHEY and CDR2 SMNVEV (reference sequence). Trimming cost V 7 bases and J 4 bases, with 10 bases left between them.

J is TRBJ1-1 and V is TRBV27; TRBD1 is a possible D gene (5 bases). Material: CD8+ T cells from PBMCs. This clonotype was sampled from a human donor with multiple sclerosis. This CDR3 reads CASMRGTTEAFF. DNA for the CDR3: TGTGCCAGCATGAGGGGAACCACTGAAGCTTTCTTT.